This is a list of T cell receptor beta chains from one sample in a study of blood T cell repertoires in COVID-19. TCRdb keeps only in-frame clones here, not all; method: immunoSEQ multiplex PCR. The sample holds about 140,000 clones, around 90% seen once. Sequenced input: peripheral blood. The receptors stem from a human donor in a cohort sampled during active COVID-19. Both conserved end residues are part of each CDR3. D genes are given only for firm matches. The listing skips clone size in some rows; elsewhere it reads once, few, many or a size class.

-	TRBD1	TRBV30	TRBJ2-7	CAWSVKGAFYEQYF	TGTGCCTGGAGTGTTAAGGGGGCTTTCTACGAGCAGTACTTC
-	-	TRBV21-1	TRBJ2-5	CASILGGRRRFKETQYF	TGTGCCAGCATCCTAGGGGGCCGACGCCGATTCAAAGAGACCCAGTACTTC
-	-	TRBV18	TRBJ1-4	CASSPPDRLNEKLFF	TGTGCCAGCTCACCGCCGGACAGACTTAATGAAAAACTGTTTTTT
-	-	TRBV7-2	TRBJ2-3	CASSFRLVGRTDTQYF	TGTGCCAGCAGCTTCCGACTAGTGGGACGCACAGATACGCAGTATTTT
-	TRBD2	TRBV7-9	TRBJ2-1	CASSSAVGGSHLNEQFF	TGTGCCAGCAGCTCCGCCGTCGGCGGGAGTCACCTTAATGAGCAGTTCTTC
-	TRBD2	TRBV7-2	TRBJ2-3	CASSSSLTSRRDTQYF	TGTGCCAGCAGCTCCAGCTTGACTAGCCGTCGGGATACGCAGTATTTT
-	-	TRBV4-3	TRBJ1-3	CASSQEGDQSRSSGNTIYF	TGCGCCAGCAGCCAAGAAGGAGACCAGAGCCGTAGCTCTGGAAACACCATATATTTT
-	-	TRBV6-1	TRBJ2-3	CASSESGTDTQYF	TGTGCCAGCAGTGAGAGCGGCACAGATACGCAGTATTTT
-	-	TRBV10-3	TRBJ1-5	CAIRDGTKVAQPQHF	TGTGCCATCAGGGACGGGACTAAGGTTGCTCAGCCCCAGCATTTT
-	-	TRBV5-6	TRBJ2-1	CASSLEGDNEQFF	TGTGCCAGCAGCTTGGAAGGGGACAATGAGCAGTTCTTC
many	TRBD2	TRBV7-2	TRBJ2-1	CASSLDLAGKQFF	TGTGCCAGCAGCTTGGACTTAGCGGGGAAGCAGTTCTTC
-	-	TRBV5-8	TRBJ1-3	CASSLTGGNTIYF	TGTGCCAGCAGCTTGACAGGCGGAAACACCATATATTTT
-	-	TRBV29-1	TRBJ1-1	CSVEQGPHTEAFF	TGCAGCGTAGAACAGGGCCCCCACACTGAAGCTTTCTTT
-	TRBD1	TRBV10-3	TRBJ1-1	CAISSLTGTEAFF	TGTGCCATCAGCTCGTTGACAGGGACTGAAGCTTTCTTT
-	TRBD2	TRBV30	TRBJ2-7	CAWSVAGGLSYEQYF	TGTGCCTGGAGTGTAGCGGGGGGCCTCTCCTACGAGCAGTACTTC
once	-	TRBV6-5	TRBJ1-1	CASTPQGGRGLAAFF	TGTGCCAGCACCCCACAGGGTGGTAGGGGCCTGGCAGCTTTCTTT
-	-	TRBV4-1	TRBJ1-2	CASSQAWTVRYGYTF	TGCGCCAGCAGCCAAGCCTGGACAGTCCGATATGGCTACACCTTC
-	TRBD1	TRBV5-6	TRBJ1-2	CASSLGTRDRVNYGYTF	TGTGCCAGCAGCTTGGGGACTCGGGACAGGGTTAACTATGGCTACACCTTC
few	TRBD1	TRBV27	TRBJ1-2	CASSPTGQPGEDGYTF	TGTGCCAGCAGTCCAACGGGACAGCCCGGGGAGGATGGCTACACCTTC
-	-	TRBV20-1	TRBJ1-5	CSASTGLYSNQPQHF	TGCAGTGCTAGTACAGGTCTTTATAGCAATCAGCCCCAGCATTTT
-	-	TRBV27	TRBJ1-1	CASSLGMWGGLNTEAFF	TGTGCCAGCAGTTTGGGTATGTGGGGCGGATTGAACACTGAAGCTTTCTTT
few	-	TRBV3-1/TRBV3-2	TRBJ1-3	CASSLQNTIYF	TGTGCCAGCAGCCTTCAGAACACCATATATTTT
-	TRBD1	TRBV7-9	TRBJ2-5	CASSPGTGPWETQYF	TGTGCCAGCAGCCCCGGGACAGGGCCGTGGGAGACCCAGTACTTC
-	TRBD1	TRBV11-2	TRBJ2-7	CASSLEEYRGPGEQYF	TGTGCCAGCAGCTTAGAAGAGTACAGGGGGCCTGGCGAGCAGTACTTC
-	TRBD1	TRBV4-3	TRBJ1-4	CASSRTGNNEKLFF	TGCGCCAGCAGCCGGACAGGGAATAATGAAAAACTGTTTTTT
-	TRBD2	TRBV7-2	TRBJ2-7	CASSYASGGPYEQYF	TGTGCCAGCAGCTACGCTAGCGGGGGGCCCTACGAGCAGTACTTC
-	-	TRBV6-6	TRBJ1-3	CASSYSTPGGAIYF	TGTGCCAGCAGTTACTCGACGCCAGGAGGAGCCATATATTTT
-	-	TRBV6-1	TRBJ1-5	CASSEALWSNQPQHF	TGTGCCAGCAGTGAAGCACTCTGGAGCAATCAGCCCCAGCATTTT
-	TRBD2	TRBV7-9	TRBJ2-2	CASSWTSGGRELFF	TGTGCCAGCAGCTGGACTAGCGGGGGACGGGAGCTGTTTTTT
-	-	TRBV5-1	TRBJ2-6	CASSPSGAGANVLTF	TGCGCCAGCAGCCCGTCGGGGGCTGGGGCCAACGTCCTGACTTTC
-	TRBD1	TRBV5-5	TRBJ2-1	CASSLEQGLAEQFF	TGTGCCAGCAGCTTGGAACAGGGGCTCGCTGAGCAGTTCTTC
few	-	TRBV7-8	TRBJ1-6	CASSLAELDSPLHF	TGTGCCAGCAGCTTAGCGGAGCTCGACTCACCCCTCCACTTT
once	-	TRBV7-9	TRBJ2-7	CASISQGGAYEQYF	TGTGCCAGCATCTCACAGGGGGGGGCCTACGAGCAGTACTTC
-	-	TRBV5-1	TRBJ1-1	CASSLVPENTEAFF	TGCGCCAGCAGCTTGGTTCCAGAGAACACTGAAGCTTTCTTT
few	-	TRBV7-8	TRBJ1-1	CASSSSDSTEAFF	TGTGCCAGCAGCTCTTCGGACAGCACTGAAGCTTTCTTT
-	-	TRBV6-4	TRBJ2-2	CASSDTYGQGNTGELFF	TGTGCCAGCAGTGACACCTATGGGCAGGGAAACACCGGGGAGCTGTTTTTT
-	-	TRBV25-1	TRBJ1-4	CASSERGSNEKLFF	TGTGCCAGCAGTGAAAGGGGAAGTAATGAAAAACTGTTTTTT
-	TRBD1	TRBV4-1	TRBJ1-6	CASSQGQGAYSPLHF	TGCGCCAGCAGCCAAGGACAGGGGGCTTATTCACCCCTCCACTTT
-	TRBD2	TRBV5-6	TRBJ2-1	CASSSLLAGGSYNEQFF	TGTGCCAGCAGCTCGCTACTAGCGGGGGGCTCCTACAATGAGCAGTTCTTC
-	TRBD2	TRBV5-1	TRBJ2-2	CASSAGTSAANTGELFF	TGCGCCAGCAGCGCGGGGACTAGCGCTGCGAACACCGGGGAGCTGTTTTTT
-	-	TRBV6-5	TRBJ2-1	CASSVDPRGYNEQFF	TGTGCCAGCAGCGTCGACCCAAGAGGGTACAATGAGCAGTTCTTC
-	TRBD1	TRBV4-1	TRBJ2-7	CASSQTPGRRGHEQYF	TGCGCCAGCAGCCAGACCCCGGGACGAAGGGGGCACGAGCAGTACTTC
-	-	TRBV19	TRBJ1-5	CASSIDRTTGNQPQHF	TGTGCCAGTAGTATAGATCGGACAACAGGGAATCAGCCCCAGCATTTT
-	-	TRBV5-4	TRBJ2-1	CASSPGRGTSEQFF	TGTGCCAGCAGCCCAGGACGAGGGACTTCTGAGCAGTTCTTC
once	TRBD1	TRBV27	TRBJ1-1	CASSPVPQGVNTEAFF	TGTGCCAGCAGCCCCGTACCCCAGGGGGTGAACACTGAAGCTTTCTTT
-	-	TRBV6-5	TRBJ1-2	CASRRSGNRDYGYTF	TGTGCCAGCAGGAGATCCGGGAACAGGGACTATGGCTACACCTTC
-	-	TRBV5-1	TRBJ1-1	CASSLESGLQGQAFF	TGCGCCAGCAGCTTGGAATCGGGCCTCCAGGGGCAAGCTTTCTTT
-	-	TRBV10-2	TRBJ1-4	CASSAGGTNEKLFF	TGCGCCAGCAGTGCGGGGGGCACTAATGAAAAACTGTTTTTT
-	TRBD2	TRBV4-1	TRBJ2-3	CASSSGLAGTQDTQYF	TGCGCCAGCAGCTCAGGCCTAGCGGGGACCCAAGATACGCAGTATTTT
-	-	TRBV5-1	TRBJ2-3	CASSLEGPGTDTQYF	TGCGCCAGCAGCTTGGAGGGGCCAGGCACAGATACGCAGTATTTT
-	-	TRBV15	TRBJ2-5	CATSRELTPGETQYF	TGTGCCACCAGCAGAGAGCTCACCCCGGGGGAGACCCAGTACTTC
-	TRBD1	TRBV19	TRBJ1-2	CASSGTGVGYGYTF	TGTGCCAGTAGTGGGACAGGGGTCGGCTATGGCTACACCTTC
-	-	TRBV6-5	TRBJ1-1	CASSYSDRPWGAFF	TGTGCCAGCAGTTACTCCGACAGGCCCTGGGGAGCTTTCTTT
-	-	TRBV11-2	TRBJ2-6	CASSQEGAGANVLTF	TGTGCCAGCAGCCAGGAAGGTGCTGGGGCCAACGTCCTGACTTTC
-	TRBD2	TRBV7-3	TRBJ2-2	CASSPSGGNTGELFF	TGTGCCAGCAGCCCAAGCGGGGGAAACACCGGGGAGCTGTTTTTT
-	-	TRBV19	TRBJ1-4	CASSIATATNEKLFF	TGTGCCAGTAGTATAGCGACAGCAACTAATGAAAAACTGTTTTTT
once	TRBD1	TRBV5-1	TRBJ2-1	CASSLGGQEDLKVLF	TGCGCCAGCAGCTTGGGGGGACAGGAGGATTTAAAAGTCCTCTTC
many	-	TRBV7-9	TRBJ2-2	CASGRPNTGELFF	TGTGCCTCGGGGAGGCCGAACACCGGGGAGCTGTTTTTT
-	-	TRBV11-2	TRBJ1-5	CASSTTGNNQPQHF	TGTGCCAGCAGCACTACAGGGAACAATCAGCCCCAGCATTTT
-	-	TRBV29-1	TRBJ2-7	CSVSRGDEQYF	TGCAGCGTCTCCCGGGGAGATGAGCAGTACTTC